The clone carrying this T cell receptor beta chain was picked up a small number of times. Its specificity is unknown. These data originate in a study of cytomegalovirus exposure and HLA in healthy donors. Study information: About 85 million unique TCRs from HLA-typed donors were held in an early release of data.

The trim removed 5 bases at V and 5 bases at J, leaving 10 bases unmatched. CDR3 length: 15 amino acids. Germline V CDR1 and CDR2: KGHSH, LQKENI. Study-level findings and limits: A missense variant in DCLRE1C was later tied to TCR beta V- and J-gene trimming. Associated with cytomegalovirus, according to the listing, were fewer than 200 TCR beta chains.

PCR amplification relied on 60 Vbeta primers (plus 13 Jbeta primers). Assay: immunoSEQ multiplex PCR; the TCRdb copy retains only in-frame clones and omits some. Of about 120,000 clones in the sample, over 8% were seen once. The V call is TRBV18, the J call TRBJ2-7; TRBD1 aligns across 9 bases. The receptor was isolated from a man aged 30-40 years in good health and CMV-seronegative. Material: PBMCs. CDR3 amino acids: CASSTPGQGPHEQYF. The CDR3 nucleotides are TGTGCCAGCTCAACCCCGGGACAGGGACCTCACGAGCAGTACTTC.